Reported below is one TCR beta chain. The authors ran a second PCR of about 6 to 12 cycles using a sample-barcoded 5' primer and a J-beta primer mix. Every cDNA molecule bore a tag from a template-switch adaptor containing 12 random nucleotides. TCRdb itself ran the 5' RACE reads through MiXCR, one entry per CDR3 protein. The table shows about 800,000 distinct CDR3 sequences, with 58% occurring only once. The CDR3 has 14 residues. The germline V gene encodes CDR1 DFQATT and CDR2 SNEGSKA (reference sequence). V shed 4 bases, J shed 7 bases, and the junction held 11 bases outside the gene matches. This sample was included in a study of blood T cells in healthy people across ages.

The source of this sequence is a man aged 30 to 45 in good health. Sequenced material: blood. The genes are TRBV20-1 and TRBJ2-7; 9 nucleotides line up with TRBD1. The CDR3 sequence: CSAIQGQGLREQYF. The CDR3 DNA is TGCAGTGCTATTCAGGGACAGGGACTACGGGAGCAGTACTTC.